What follows are 29 T cell receptor beta chains derived from one specimen sequenced in a study of OX40 agonist ivuxolimab in advanced cancers. Only in-frame clones appear in the TCRdb table, and some are missing; sequencing was by immunoSEQ multiplex PCR. The table has roughly 79,000 clones, about nine tenths seen once. The material sequenced was CD4+ or CD8+ T cells sorted from blood, taken in a trial of the OX40 agonist ivuxolimab. The receptor source for this set is an adult with an advanced solid tumor such as melanoma, head and neck, liver or kidney cancer.

The chain joins TRBV5-6 to TRBJ1-2, with TRBD1 identical over 8 bases. Germline V gives CDR1 SGHDT, CDR2 YYEEEE. V was pared by 0 bases and J by 8 bases, with 15 bases of the junction left unmatched. The CDR3 spans 17 residues. The CDR3 region is CASSLGFRTGPFYGYTF. The CDR3 coding sequence is TGTGCCAGCAGCTTGGGGTTTCGGACAGGGCCCTTCTACGGCTACACCTTC.

The V and J genes are TRBV27 and TRBJ2-7; the D gene is possibly TRBD1 (6 bases). V shed 4 bases and J shed 2 bases, with 15 bases lying between them. The germline CDR1 and CDR2 sequences are MNHEY and SMNVEV (reference sequence). There are 15 residues in the CDR3. The CDR3 coding sequence is TGTGCCAGCAGTTCGTCGGACAGATTTCCCTACGAGCAGTACTTC. Translated: CASSSSDRFPYEQYF.

V gene TRBV7-2 combines with J gene TRBJ2-7; perhaps TRBD1 as D (6 bases). Trimming took 3 bases from V and 4 from J, leaving 25 bases between them. This CDR3 is built from 18 residues. CDR1 and CDR2 (germline): SGHTA, FQGNSA. CDR3 loop: CASSFEKSTGTLGYEQYF. The DNA for the CDR3 is TGTGCCAGCAGCTTTGAAAAGTCCACCGGGACATTGGGGTACGAGCAGTACTTC.

The V and J genes are TRBV4-1 and TRBJ1-1; D not certain. The CDR3 extends over 16 amino acids. Trimming removed 1 base at V and 6 bases at J, with 18 bases between. Germline V gene data show CDR1 as MGHRA and CDR2 as YSYEKL. The CDR3 DNA follows: TGCGCCAGCAGCCAAGGGTATCAGCGCGTTAGCGCTGAAGCTTTCTTT. It translates to CASSQGYQRVSAEAFF.

The chain combines TRBV5-6 with TRBJ2-2, with 8 bases that match TRBD1. The V gene's germline CDR1 is SGHDT and CDR2 YYEEEE. The CDR3 loop spans 15 amino acids. V lost 4 bases, J lost 4 bases, and 6 bases stayed unmatched. The CDR3 loop is CASSRTGRFTGELFF. The CDR3 DNA follows: TGTGCCAGCAGCCGGACAGGGCGGTTCACCGGGGAGCTGTTTTTT.

This clone has just a few counts. The junction does not match germline at one end; this may be a read error. This rearrangement joins TRBV7-2 to TRBJ2-7, with a tentative D call TRBD1 (6 bases). Germline V gene data show CDR1 as SGHTA and CDR2 as FQGNSA. The CDR3 totals 14 residues. CDR3 bases: TGTGCCAGCGGCTTAGGGACAACTGCCTACGAGCAGTACTTC. It yields the protein CASGLGTTAYEQYF.

The J gene is TRBJ1-5, the V gene TRBV9; 7 nucleotides agree with TRBD1. Trimming cost V 3 bases and J 0 bases; bases outside gene matches: 9. CDR1 and CDR2 from the germline V gene are SGDLS and YYNGEE. The CDR3 is 17 amino acids. CDR3 protein: CASSAEWDSNSNQPQHF. The CDR3 DNA reads as TGTGCCAGCAGCGCTGAATGGGACAGCAATAGCAATCAGCCCCAGCATTTT.

This clone was counted once. The chain recombines TRBV7-9 with TRBJ2-1; 9 bases map to TRBD1. Germline V gives CDR1 SEHNR, CDR2 FQNEAQ (reference sequence). V was pared by 8 bases and J by 6 bases, with 11 bases of the junction left unmatched. The CDR3 runs to 15 residues. In DNA form, the CDR3 reads TGTGCCAGCTCGGCGGACAGGGGCGCTGGCAATGAGCAGTTCTTC. It translates to CASSADRGAGNEQFF.

The chain joins TRBV30 to TRBJ2-7; possibly TRBD1 or TRBD2 for D (5 bases each). The V gene's germline CDR1 is GTSNPN and CDR2 SVGIG (reference sequence). The CDR3 is 13 residues long. Deletions cut 2 bases from V and 3 bases from J, with 11 bases between. CDR3 sequence (DNA): TGTGCCTGGAGTCGGGGCATGAACTACGAGCAGTACTTC. Its translation: CAWSRGMNYEQYF.

The CDR3 region has the DNA TGTGCCATCAGTGAGTTGTGGACAGCAGTGCGGGCTAACTATGGCTACACCTTC. Protein: CAISELWTAVRANYGYTF. This chain joins TRBV10-3 and TRBJ1-2; D is possibly TRBD1 (6 bases). This CDR3 region has 18 residues. V was shortened by 1 base and J by 0 bases, with 18 bases between the two germline ends. Germline values: CDR1 ENHRY, CDR2 SYGVKD.

The chain carries TRBV13 and TRBJ2-1; 9 bases align to TRBD2. CDR1 PRHDT and CDR2 FYEKMQ come from the germline V gene (reference sequence). The CDR3 totals 15 residues. Trimming cost V 5 bases and J 9 bases; bases outside gene matches: 11. The DNA of the CDR3 is TGTGCCAGCAGCCACGCCGGGACTAGCCTCCCTGAGCAGTTCTTC. It yields the protein CASSHAGTSLPEQFF.

The gene calls are TRBV7-2 and TRBJ2-3; 12 bases are shared with TRBD2. In germline, CDR1 is SGHTA, CDR2 FQGNSA. V gave up 6 bases and J gave up 5 bases; unmatched junction bases: 9. The CDR3 length is 16 residues. The CDR3 DNA is TGTGCCAGCAGACGACTAGCGGGGGTCCTCGGAGATACGCAGTATTTT. It codes for CASRRLAGVLGDTQYF. The full variable domain, rest sourced from reference TRBV7-2 and TRBJ2-3, is GAGVSQSPSNKVTEKGKDVELRCDPISGHTALYWYRQSLGQGLEFLIYFQGNSAPDKSGLPSDRFSAERTGGSVSTLTIQRTQQEDSAVYLCASRRLAGVLGDTQYFGPGTRLTVL.

The chain couples TRBV4-3 to TRBJ1-1; no clear D. V shed 1 base and J shed 7 bases, with 4 bases lying between them. Germline V gene data show CDR1 as LGHNA and CDR2 as YSLEER. The CDR3 length is 11 residues. CDR3 DNA sequence: TGCGCCAGCAGCCAAGGGAATGAAGCTTTCTTT. Translating gives CASSQGNEAFF.

The rearrangement links TRBV11-2 to TRBJ2-3; no definite D call. Looked up from germline, CDR1 is SGHAT and CDR2 is FQNNGV. V dropped 0 bases and J dropped 0 bases, with 16 bases sitting between them. The CDR3 extends over 18 amino acids. The CDR3 DNA is TGTGCCAGCAGCTTAGAGGCGGCAGCATACTCTAGCACAGATACGCAGTATTTT. This sequence encodes CASSLEAAAYSSTDTQYF.

The V call is TRBV13, the J call TRBJ1-1; TRBD1 aligns across 8 bases. Germline trimming cut 5 bases from V and 4 bases from J; bases unmatched to any gene: 12. The CDR3 spans 16 residues. CDR1 is PRHDT and CDR2 is FYEKMQ in the germline V gene (reference sequence). CDR3: CASSTRTGMTGTEAFF. In DNA form, the CDR3 reads TGTGCCAGCAGCACCCGGACAGGGATGACGGGCACTGAAGCTTTCTTT.

The chain is built from TRBV9 and TRBJ2-7, with TRBD2 matching 7 bases. Germline CDR1 and CDR2: SGDLS and YYNGEE. The length of the CDR3 is 14 residues. Trimming removed 4 bases from V and 3 bases from J; junction bases left unmatched: 7. Written as DNA, the CDR3 is TGTGCCAGCAGCCCGGGAGGCAACTTCTACGAGCAGTACTTC. As protein: CASSPGGNFYEQYF.

The chain couples TRBV9 to TRBJ2-1; 9 bases are a match to TRBD2. CDR3 length equals 14 residues. Unmatched junction bases numbered 2, after V lost 4 bases and J lost 3 bases. Germline V CDR1 and CDR2: SGDLS, YYNGEE. The CDR3 DNA sequence: TGTGCCAGCAGCCCTAGCGGGGTCTACAATGAGCAGTTCTTC. As protein: CASSPSGVYNEQFF.

The chain uses TRBV10-1 and TRBJ1-5; perhaps TRBD1 as D (5 bases). Per the germline V gene, CDR1 is WNHNN and CDR2 is SYGVQD (reference sequence). CDR3 length: 14 residues. V was shortened by 4 bases and J by 7 bases, with 14 bases between the two germline ends. This CDR3 is CASSVEGVRQPQHF. The DNA of the CDR3 is TGCGCCAGCAGTGTTGAAGGGGTGAGACAGCCCCAGCATTTT.

The V and J genes are TRBV5-6 and TRBJ1-3; no definite D call. Germline lookup yields CDR1 SGHDT and CDR2 YYEEEE. V lost 1 base and J lost 3, with 11 bases in between. The CDR3 is 15 amino acids. The CDR3 sequence is CASSLIRTVGNTIYF. Here the CDR3 DNA reads TGTGCCAGCAGCTTGATCAGAACGGTTGGAAACACCATATATTTT.

Only a few counts were recorded for this clone. The chain carries TRBV7-8 and TRBJ2-3; D call uncertain. The length of the CDR3 is 15 residues. From germline, CDR1 is SGHVS and CDR2 FQNEAQ. Between the trimmed V and J ends, which lost 2 bases and 2 bases, there was a span of 11 bases. CDR3 protein: CASSLLASSTDTQYF. CDR3 sequence (DNA): TGTGCCAGCAGCTTACTGGCTAGTTCCACAGATACGCAGTATTTT.

J is TRBJ1-5 and V is TRBV18; D unresolved. CDR3 size: 15 residues. Germline values: CDR1 KGHSH, CDR2 LQKENI. The V end was cut by 4 bases, the J end by 2 bases, with 12 bases between. The CDR3 spells CASSREEEGNQPQHF. CDR3 DNA: TGTGCCAGCTCACGGGAGGAAGAAGGCAATCAGCCCCAGCATTTT.

The V and J genes are TRBV9 and TRBJ2-7, with 9 bases aligning to TRBD2. This CDR3 is 16 amino acids long. The V gene's germline CDR1 is SGDLS and CDR2 YYNGEE. V lost 3 bases and J lost 2; bases outside the gene matches: 9. This chain's CDR3 is CASSANTLAGTYEQYF. CDR3 nucleotide sequence: TGTGCCAGCAGCGCCAATACCCTAGCGGGGACCTACGAGCAGTACTTC.

The chain links TRBV9 to TRBJ2-1, with 12 bases matching TRBD2. CDR3 size: 17 residues. Germline trimming cut 0 bases from V and 2 bases from J; bases unmatched to any gene: 3. Germline V lookup: CDR1 SGDLS, CDR2 YYNGEE. Here the CDR3 DNA reads TGTGCCAGCAGCGTAGGGCTAGCGGGGGGGCCCTACAATGAGCAGTTCTTC. This sequence encodes CASSVGLAGGPYNEQFF.

The chain recombines TRBV16 with TRBJ1-2; possible D gene TRBD1, 5 bases. Trimming shortened V by 0 bases and J by 4 bases, and 15 bases separated the two germline ends. Germline lookup yields CDR1 KGHSY and CDR2 FQNENV. The CDR3 has 16 amino acids. CDR3 coding DNA: TGTGCCAGCAGCCAATCTGTGGCAGGGTCTTTCTATGGCTACACCTTC. Translated, it gives CASSQSVAGSFYGYTF.

The chain links TRBV12-5 to TRBJ1-5; no clear D. This CDR3 region has 18 residues. Germline V gene sequence: CDR1 LGHNT, CDR2 FRNRAP. V shed 0 bases and J shed 3 bases, with 18 bases lying between them. The CDR3 sequence: CASGLVRFERDHNQPQHF. The CDR3 DNA reads as TGTGCTAGTGGTTTGGTACGGTTCGAGAGGGATCACAATCAGCCCCAGCATTTT. Looking up the rest from reference TRBV12-5 and TRBJ1-5 gives the full variable domain: DARVTQTPRHKVTEMGQEVTMRCQPILGHNTVFWYRQTMMQGLELLAYFRNRAPLDDSGMPKDRFSAEMPDATLATLKIQPSEPRDSAVYFCASGLVRFERDHNQPQHFGDGTRLSIL.

This clone showed up just a few times. J is TRBJ2-7 and V is TRBV11-2; D not resolved. With 4 bases removed from V and 9 bases from J, the gap between germline ends came to 19 bases. This CDR3 is built from 14 residues. The V gene's germline CDR1 is SGHAT and CDR2 FQNNGV. The CDR3 coding sequence is TGTGCCAGCAGCTCCTCAGACCGACACGTAGGGCAGTACTTC. As protein: CASSSSDRHVGQYF.

This clone has only a few counts. This sequence joins TRBV19 and TRBJ1-6; D is possibly TRBD1 (6 bases). In germline, CDR1 is LNHDA, CDR2 SQIVND (reference sequence). V was pared by 5 bases and J by 9 bases, with 17 bases between. CDR3 size: 15 residues. The CDR3 nucleotides are TGTGCCAGTAGTGCTCATCGACAGGTACCTTCACCCCTCCACTTT. Translating gives CASSAHRQVPSPLHF.

The V and J genes are TRBV27 and TRBJ2-7; 7 bases match TRBD1. Losses at the gene ends were 8 bases for V and 7 bases for J; bases not matched to a gene: 11. Germline CDR1 and CDR2: MNHEY and SMNVEV (reference sequence). The CDR3 is 13 residues long. The CDR3 protein is CASGDSQRLEQYF. DNA for the CDR3: TGTGCCAGCGGGGACAGCCAACGGCTTGAGCAGTACTTC.

The chain carries TRBV4-1 and TRBJ2-3; TRBD2 matches 8 bases. V lost 1 base, J lost 10 bases, and 19 bases stayed unmatched. From germline, CDR1 is MGHRA and CDR2 YSYEKL. This CDR3 is built from 18 residues. The CDR3 coding sequence is TGCGCCAGCAGCCAAGTCGCGATGGGCGGGGGGCCCATGGGAGCGCAGTATTTT. This gives the protein CASSQVAMGGGPMGAQYF.